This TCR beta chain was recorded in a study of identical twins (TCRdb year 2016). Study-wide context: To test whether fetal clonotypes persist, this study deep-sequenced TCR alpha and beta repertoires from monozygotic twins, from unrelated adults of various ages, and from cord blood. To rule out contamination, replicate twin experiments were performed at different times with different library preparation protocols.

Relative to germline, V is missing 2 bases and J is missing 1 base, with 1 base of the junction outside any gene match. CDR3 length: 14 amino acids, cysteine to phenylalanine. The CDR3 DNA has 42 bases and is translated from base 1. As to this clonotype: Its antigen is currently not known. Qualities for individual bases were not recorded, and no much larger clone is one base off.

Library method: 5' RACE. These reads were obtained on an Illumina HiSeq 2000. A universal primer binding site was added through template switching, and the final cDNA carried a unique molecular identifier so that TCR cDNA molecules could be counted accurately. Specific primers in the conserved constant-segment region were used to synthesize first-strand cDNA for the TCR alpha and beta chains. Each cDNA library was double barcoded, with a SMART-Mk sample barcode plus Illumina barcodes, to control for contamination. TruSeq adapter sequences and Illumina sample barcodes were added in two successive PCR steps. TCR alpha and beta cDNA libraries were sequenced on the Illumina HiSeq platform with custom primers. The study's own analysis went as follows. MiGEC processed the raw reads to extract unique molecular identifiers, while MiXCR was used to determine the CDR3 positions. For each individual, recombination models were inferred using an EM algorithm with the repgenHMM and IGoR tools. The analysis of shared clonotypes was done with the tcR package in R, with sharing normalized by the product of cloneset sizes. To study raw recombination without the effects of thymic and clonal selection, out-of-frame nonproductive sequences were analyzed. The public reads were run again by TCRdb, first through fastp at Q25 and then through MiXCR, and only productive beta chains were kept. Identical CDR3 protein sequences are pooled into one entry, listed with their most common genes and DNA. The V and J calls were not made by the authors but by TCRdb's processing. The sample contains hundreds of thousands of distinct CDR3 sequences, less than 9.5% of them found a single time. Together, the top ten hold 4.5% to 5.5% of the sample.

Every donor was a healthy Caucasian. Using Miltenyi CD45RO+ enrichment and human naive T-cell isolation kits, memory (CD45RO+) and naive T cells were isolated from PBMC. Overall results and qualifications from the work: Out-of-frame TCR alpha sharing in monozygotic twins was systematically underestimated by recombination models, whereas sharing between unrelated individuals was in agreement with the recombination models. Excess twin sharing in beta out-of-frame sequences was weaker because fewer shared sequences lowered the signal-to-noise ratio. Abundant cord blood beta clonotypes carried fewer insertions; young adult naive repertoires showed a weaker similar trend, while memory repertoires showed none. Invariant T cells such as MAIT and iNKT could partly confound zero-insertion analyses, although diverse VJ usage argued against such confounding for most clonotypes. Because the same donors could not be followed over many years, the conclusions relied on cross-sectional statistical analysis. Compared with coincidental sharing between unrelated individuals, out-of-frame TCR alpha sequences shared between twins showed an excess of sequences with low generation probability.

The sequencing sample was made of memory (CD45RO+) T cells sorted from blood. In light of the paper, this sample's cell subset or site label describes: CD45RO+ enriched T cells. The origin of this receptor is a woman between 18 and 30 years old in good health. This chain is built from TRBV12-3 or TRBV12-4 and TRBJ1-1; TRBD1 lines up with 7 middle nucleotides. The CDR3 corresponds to CASSLRGQNTEAFF. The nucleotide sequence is TGTGCCAGCAGTTTAAGGGGGCAGAACACTGAAGCTTTCTTT.